The 14 T cell receptor beta chains given below trace back to one sample, sequenced in a study of T and B cells in COVID-19 patients. Each TRB amplification used roughly 250-550 ng of genomic DNA from blood. Multiplex PCR with BIOMED2 TRB-A/B primer pools amplified TRB rearrangements. TCRdb analysed the multiplex PCR reads with MiXCR anew, one entry per CDR3 protein. The sample holds fewer than 15,000 distinct CDR3 sequences; about 25% are singletons and the top ten take 4% to 5%. Sample: blood. The receptors were sampled from a human donor who had recovered from COVID-19.

Sample share makes this clonotype medium-sized. The CDR3 loop reads CASSYLPGQPYNEQFF. The CDR3 DNA sequence: TGTGCCAGCAGTTACCTCCCGGGACAGCCCTACAATGAGCAGTTCTTC. The chain carries TRBV6-5 and TRBJ2-1, with 7 positions matching TRBD1. Germline values: CDR1 MNHEY, CDR2 SVGAGI. The trim removed 2 bases at V and 2 bases at J, leaving 6 bases unmatched. The CDR3 totals 16 residues.

This clonotype came up a few times. The V gene is TRBV7-9, the J gene TRBJ2-7; 8 bases match TRBD1. V dropped 4 bases and J dropped 1; count of bases not matched to a gene: 9. CDR3 size: 16 residues. Germline V CDR1 and CDR2: SEHNR, FQNEAQ (reference sequence). CDR3 DNA sequence: TGTGCCAGCAGCTCAACTGACAGGGGACTTTCCTACGAGCAGTACTTC. As protein: CASSSTDRGLSYEQYF.

This rearrangement joins TRBV27 to TRBJ2-5; 16 nucleotides align to TRBD2. CDR3 length: 18 amino acids. The germline gives CDR1 MNHEY, CDR2 SMNVEV (reference sequence). V lost 2 bases, J lost 4 bases, and 7 bases stayed unmatched. CDR3 nucleotide sequence: TGTGCCAGCAGTTTAATGGGGGGGACTAGCGGGGGGGCAGAGACCCAGTACTTC. Amino acid sequence: CASSLMGGTSGGAETQYF.

This chain joins TRBV10-1 and TRBJ1-1; TRBD1 matches 8 bases. CDR3 length equals 12 residues. Germline lookup yields CDR1 WNHNN and CDR2 SYGVQD (reference sequence). For the CDR3, the DNA is TGCGCAACTCGACAGGGGAAGATAGAAGCTTTCTTT. It encodes CATRQGKIEAFF.

By frequency in the sample, this clonotype is medium-sized (0.01 to 0.1%). CDR3 in amino acids: CASGGGPSPLHF. The CDR3 DNA follows: TGTGCCAGTGGCGGGGGGCCTTCACCCCTCCACTTT. This sequence joins TRBV19 and TRBJ1-6; a possible D gene is TRBD1 (6 bases). The V and J ends lost 8 bases and 9 bases respectively, with 11 bases between them. Germline V gene sequence: CDR1 LNHDA, CDR2 SQIVND (reference sequence). The CDR3 loop spans 12 amino acids.

CDR3 amino acids: CSARAGQGLGYYEQYF. The CDR3 bases are TGCAGTGCTAGAGCGGGACAGGGTTTGGGCTACTACGAGCAGTACTTC. V usage is TRBV20-1 and J usage is TRBJ2-7; 9 bases agree with TRBD1. Germline lookup yields CDR1 DFQATT and CDR2 SNEGSKA (reference sequence). V dropped 1 base and J dropped 3; count of bases not matched to a gene: 10. This CDR3 is 16 amino acids long.

There are a few counts of this clonotype. The genes are TRBV6-5 and TRBJ1-4; possibly TRBD1 for D (5 bases). Germline V lookup: CDR1 MNHEY, CDR2 SVGAGI. This CDR3 has 13 residues. Trimming removed 6 bases from V and 4 bases from J, with 9 bases in between. This CDR3 is CASRGQGNEKLFF. DNA of the CDR3: TGTGCCAGCAGGGGGCAGGGTAATGAAAAACTGTTTTTT.

The J gene is TRBJ1-2, the V gene TRBV18; TRBD1 matches 7 bases. V was pared by 5 bases and J by 6 bases, with 6 bases of the junction left unmatched. Germline lookup yields CDR1 KGHSH and CDR2 LQKENI. This CDR3 has 13 residues. The DNA of the CDR3 is TGTGCCAGCTCAAGACAGGGAAACCATGGCTACACCTTC. This sequence encodes CASSRQGNHGYTF.

This clonotype appeared many times. The V and J genes are TRBV12-3 or TRBV12-4 and TRBJ2-7, with 11 bases that match TRBD1. With 6 bases clipped from V and 0 bases from J, the junction kept 7 bases outside the gene matches. The CDR3 length is 16 residues. The CDR3 bases are TGTGCCAGCAGCAGGGGACAGGGGGAAAGCTCCTACGAGCAGTACTTC. This sequence encodes CASSRGQGESSYEQYF.

This clonotype was counted only a few times. Mismatch with germline at one junction end may stem from a read error. The chain couples TRBV12-3 or TRBV12-4 to TRBJ1-2, with TRBD1 identical over 7 bases. This CDR3 contains 13 residues. CDR3: CASSLAEDRPPAF. For the CDR3, the DNA is TGTGCCAGCAGTTTAGCCGAGGACAGGCCCCCTGCCTTC.

The chain uses TRBV7-9 and TRBJ1-1; D is unclear. CDR3 length: 14 residues. Germline V gene sequence: CDR1 SEHNR, CDR2 FQNEAQ (reference sequence). Trimming pared 6 bases from V and 0 bases from J, leaving 11 bases between. The CDR3 loop is CASSPGSMNTEAFF. DNA for the CDR3: TGTGCCAGCAGTCCGGGATCCATGAACACTGAAGCTTTCTTT. Filled out from reference TRBV7-9 and TRBJ1-1, the complete variable domain reads DTGVSQNPRHKITKRGQNVTFRCDPISEHNRLYWYRQTLGQGPEFLTYFQNEAQLEKSRLLSDRFSAERPKGSFSTLEIQRTEQGDSAMYLCASSPGSMNTEAFFGQGTRLTVV.

The chain is built from TRBV7-9 and TRBJ1-5; no reliable D call. Germline-derived CDR1 and CDR2 are SEHNR and FQNEAQ (reference sequence). This CDR3 has 16 residues. Trimming took 7 bases from V and 0 from J, leaving 16 bases between them. The CDR3 DNA reads as TGTGCCAGCACCCCCGGGGATGACATTAGCAATCAGCCCCAGCATTTT. Amino acid sequence: CASTPGDDISNQPQHF. The full variable domain, its missing parts supplied by reference TRBV7-9 and TRBJ1-5, is DTGVSQNPRHKITKRGQNVTFRCDPISEHNRLYWYRQTLGQGPEFLTYFQNEAQLEKSRLLSDRFSAERPKGSFSTLEIQRTEQGDSAMYLCASTPGDDISNQPQHFGDGTRLSIL.

This chain connects TRBV20-1 to TRBJ2-7; 8 bases match TRBD2. Trimming removed 6 bases from V and 1 base from J; junction bases left unmatched: 14. The germline CDR1 and CDR2 sequences are DFQATT and SNEGSKA (reference sequence). The CDR3 covers 16 residues. The chain's CDR3 is CSAALLLAGLSYEQYF. The CDR3 nucleotides are TGCAGTGCCGCACTACTCTTAGCGGGACTATCCTACGAGCAGTACTTC.

Judged by abundance, this clonotype is medium-sized. This chain joins TRBV5-6 and TRBJ2-5, with D perhaps assigned TRBD1 or TRBD2 (5 bases each). From germline, CDR1 is SGHDT and CDR2 YYEEEE. V was clipped by 0 bases and J by 5 bases, with 8 bases between them. The CDR3 spans 13 residues. The CDR3 sequence: CASSLDWDETQYF. The CDR3 DNA follows: TGTGCCAGCAGCTTGGATTGGGACGAGACCCAGTACTTC.